This TCR beta chain was retrieved from a study of Ad26.COV2.S vaccination and SARS-CoV-2 variants. Repertoires were generated with immunoSEQ multiplex PCR, while TCRdb's copy carries only in-frame clones and drops some. The profile covers 350,000 to 500,000 clones, with around nine tenths appearing a single time and 10% to 15% taken by the ten largest. The treatment here: about 20 received Ad26.COV2.S at low or high dose, single or two shots; about 5 received placebo; per-sample allocation not given. Specimen acquisition occurred on day 63 following the initial vaccine or placebo injection. Germline CDR1 reads LGHNA; CDR2 reads YSLEER. The CDR3 has 16 residues. Trimming shortened V by 0 bases and J by 1 base, and 12 bases separated the two germline ends.

This sequence was found in a person between 18 and 60 years old who received the Ad26.COV2.S COVID-19 vaccine or a placebo. The chain recombines TRBV4-3 with TRBJ1-1; no definite D call. The sequenced sample was peripheral blood, obtained in a trial of Ad26.COV2.S vaccine versus placebo. In nucleotides, the CDR3 is TGCGCCAGCAGCCAAGATCGGGTAGGGAGGAACACTGAAGCTTTCTTT. This gives the protein CASSQDRVGRNTEAFF.